The 22 T cell receptor beta chains in this list originate from one sample, sequenced in a study of cytomegalovirus exposure and HLA in healthy donors (dated by TCRdb to between 2016 and 2019). Libraries were made using the immunoSEQ multiplex PCR assay. TCRdb took this table from immuneACCESS and kept in-frame rearrangements with V and J called. Such tables lack part of the clones; where checked against another copy, unresolved V genes explain under half of the gap, and the rest is unexplained. This sample gives approximately 82,000 clones in total; 85% to 95% of them show up just once. The ten largest clones add up to 0.55% to 0.8% of the sample. Source material: PBMCs. These TCRs come from a man younger than 30 in good health and CMV-seronegative.

The V gene is TRBV11-3, the J gene TRBJ1-3, with D perhaps TRBD1 (5 bases). The CDR3 length is 15 residues. The V end was cut by 5 bases, the J end by 0 bases, with 11 bases between. From germline, CDR1 is SGHNT and CDR2 YENEEA. In DNA, the CDR3 is TGTGCCAGCAGCCCCGACAGATACTCTGGAAACACCATATATTTT. Amino acids: CASSPDRYSGNTIYF. The whole variable domain, filled in from reference TRBV11-3 and TRBJ1-3, reads EAGVVQSPRYKIIEKKQPVAFWCNPISGHNTLYWYLQNLGQGPELLIRYENEEAVDDSQLPKDRFSAERLKGVDSTLKIQPAELGDSAVYLCASSPDRYSGNTIYFGEGSWLTVV.

The rearrangement links TRBV6-1 to TRBJ1-4; D not resolved. The CDR3 length is 13 residues. With 0 bases removed from V and 8 bases from J, the gap between germline ends came to 7 bases. Germline CDR1 MNHNS, CDR2 SASEGT. This CDR3 is CASSEAIEEKLFF. The CDR3 nucleotides are TGTGCCAGCAGTGAAGCTATAGAAGAAAAACTGTTTTTT.

The rearrangement joins TRBV9 to TRBJ2-1; 11 bases are a match to TRBD2. Germline trimming cut 4 bases from V and 2 bases from J; bases unmatched to any gene: 5. Looked up from germline, CDR1 is SGDLS and CDR2 is YYNGEE. This CDR3 contains 16 residues. The CDR3 reads CASSPLAGGTYNEQFF. CDR3 in DNA: TGTGCCAGCAGCCCCCTAGCGGGAGGAACCTACAATGAGCAGTTCTTC. The full variable domain, in which reference TRBV9 and TRBJ2-1 provide the parts outside the CDR3, is DSGVTQTPKHLITATGQRVTLRCSPRSGDLSVYWYQQSLDQGLQFLIQYYNGEERAKGNILERFSAQQFPDLHSELNLSSLELGDSALYFCASSPLAGGTYNEQFFGPGTRLTVL.

V and J are TRBV27 and TRBJ2-7; TRBD2 is a possible D gene (6 bases). This CDR3 has 14 amino acids. V was shortened by 10 bases and J by 5 bases, with 21 bases between the two germline ends. Germline V gives CDR1 MNHEY, CDR2 SMNVEV (reference sequence). DNA for the CDR3: TGTGCCACGAGATACGGGAGAGCCCTACACGAGCAGTACTTC. This codes for CATRYGRALHEQYF.

V and J are TRBV10-3 and TRBJ2-1; D unresolved. Trimming pared 2 bases from V and 10 bases from J, leaving 15 bases between. This CDR3 contains 14 residues. In germline, CDR1 is ENHRY, CDR2 SYGVKD. The CDR3 here is CAISENNLSPEQFF. As DNA, the CDR3 is TGTGCCATCAGTGAGAACAATTTGTCGCCCGAGCAGTTCTTC.

The DNA of the CDR3 is TGTGCCAGCAGCCCACAGGGGCGCGTTTACGAGCAGTACTTC. Protein product: CASSPQGRVYEQYF. The chain has TRBV5-4 and TRBJ2-7, with TRBD1 matching over 7 bases. The CDR3 has 14 amino acids. The ends lost 4 bases at V and 4 bases at J; junction bases unmatched: 8. Germline V gene data show CDR1 as SGHNT and CDR2 as YYREEE (reference sequence).

The V gene is TRBV5-6, the J gene TRBJ1-1; TRBD1 matches at 8 bases. The V gene's germline CDR1 is SGHDT and CDR2 YYEEEE. The CDR3 extends over 17 amino acids. With 3 bases clipped from V and 0 bases from J, the junction kept 10 bases outside the gene matches. CDR3 sequence (DNA): TGTGCCAGCAGCTCATTTAGGGACAGGAGCATGAACACTGAAGCTTTCTTT. Protein product: CASSSFRDRSMNTEAFF.

The V gene is TRBV28, the J gene TRBJ2-7; 10 bases fit TRBD2. Trimming removed 2 bases from V and 0 bases from J; junction bases left unmatched: 7. Per the germline V gene, CDR1 is MDHEN and CDR2 is SYDVKM. The CDR3 loop spans 17 amino acids. Here the CDR3 reads CASSLPAGGRVSYEQYF. As DNA, the CDR3 is TGTGCCAGCAGTTTACCAGCGGGGGGGAGAGTCTCCTACGAGCAGTACTTC.

The gene calls are TRBV10-3 and TRBJ2-2; tentatively, D is TRBD1 (6 bases). CDR1 ENHRY and CDR2 SYGVKD come from the germline V gene. V lost 0 bases, J lost 2 bases, and 10 bases lay in between. This CDR3 has 16 residues. The CDR3 reads CAISESQGPNTGELFF. Here the CDR3 DNA reads TGTGCCATCAGTGAGTCCCAGGGGCCTAACACCGGGGAGCTGTTTTTT.

CDR3 sequence: CASSLAGQGAVNGYTF. CDR3 bases: TGTGCCAGCAGCCTGGCGGGACAGGGGGCAGTGAATGGCTACACCTTC. This chain joins TRBV5-6 and TRBJ1-2; 12 nucleotides line up with TRBD1. Trimming took 4 bases from V and 6 from J; bases not matched to a gene: 10. There are 16 residues in the CDR3. Germline V gene data show CDR1 as SGHDT and CDR2 as YYEEEE.

The chain recombines TRBV25-1 with TRBJ1-4; TRBD1 matches 7 bases. Germline CDR1 and CDR2: MGHDK and SYGVNS. CDR3 size: 16 residues. V shed 3 bases, J shed 8 bases, and the junction held 12 bases outside the gene matches. The CDR3 loop reads CASSDSQGRSQEKLFF. The CDR3 nucleotides read TGTGCCAGCAGTGACTCACAGGGGCGAAGCCAGGAAAAACTGTTTTTT.

The rearrangement links TRBV7-6 to TRBJ1-4; D unresolved. The CDR3 loop spans 14 amino acids. The germline V gene encodes CDR1 SGHVS and CDR2 FNYEAQ. The ends were cut back, 5 bases at V and 7 bases at J, with 14 bases in the middle. As DNA, the CDR3 is TGTGCCAGCAGCCCATCGGACTCTCGTGAAAAACTGTTTTTT. Its translation: CASSPSDSREKLFF.

This clone was observed a handful of times. This rearrangement joins TRBV10-3 to TRBJ1-1; 9 nucleotides line up with TRBD1. V trimming: 6 bases; J trimming: 1 base; junction bases outside the gene matches: 0. CDR1 and CDR2 (germline): ENHRY, SYGVKD. The CDR3 covers 13 residues. CDR3 coding DNA: TGTGCCATCAGGGGACAGGGGAACACTGAAGCTTTCTTT. Translation gives CAIRGQGNTEAFF.

The chain combines TRBV19 with TRBJ2-2, with TRBD1 matching 10 bases. Germline lookup yields CDR1 LNHDA and CDR2 SQIVND (reference sequence). J gave up 4 bases and V 8 bases, and 7 bases lay outside the gene matches. The CDR3 totals 15 residues. The CDR3 here is CASGRQGATTGELFF. The CDR3 bases are TGTGCCAGTGGCCGACAGGGGGCTACCACCGGGGAGCTGTTTTTT.

The V and J genes are TRBV7-9 and TRBJ1-4, with TRBD1 matching 7 bases. The germline V gene has CDR1 SEHNR and CDR2 FQNEAQ (reference sequence). With 3 bases clipped from V and 5 bases from J, the junction kept 3 bases outside the gene matches. CDR3 length: 14 residues. CDR3 residues: CASSLGTDNEKLFF. The CDR3 nucleotides are TGTGCCAGCAGCTTGGGGACAGACAATGAAAAACTGTTTTTT.

The chain employs TRBV30 and TRBJ1-5, with a tentative D call TRBD1 (5 bases). Germline values: CDR1 GTSNPN, CDR2 SVGIG (reference sequence). Trimming took off 4 bases at V and 3 bases at J, with 16 bases between the two ends. The CDR3 has 15 residues. The CDR3 loop reads CAWNLAGTFNQPQHF. As DNA, the CDR3 is TGTGCCTGGAATCTGGCAGGGACTTTCAATCAGCCCCAGCATTTT.

The chain combines TRBV7-9 with TRBJ2-2, with 9 bases lining up with TRBD1. CDR1 SEHNR and CDR2 FQNEAQ come from the germline V gene (reference sequence). V dropped 4 bases and J dropped 4; count of bases not matched to a gene: 7. This CDR3 region has 16 residues. Written as DNA, the CDR3 is TGTGCCAGCAGCTCACACAGGGGGCCGGGCACCGGGGAGCTGTTTTTT. It translates to CASSSHRGPGTGELFF.

The V gene is TRBV29-1, the J gene TRBJ2-1; no clear D gene. Trimming stripped 4 bases from V and 4 bases from J, with 11 bases between. The CDR3 loop spans 13 amino acids. Germline CDR1 SQVTM, CDR2 ANQGSEA. This CDR3 reads CSVAQFQYNEQFF. CDR3 DNA sequence: TGCAGCGTTGCACAGTTCCAATACAATGAGCAGTTCTTC.

The CDR3 reads CASSRVVGGGDSYEQYF. CDR3 bases: TGTGCCAGCAGCCGGGTCGTAGGCGGGGGCGATTCCTACGAGCAGTACTTC. This chain connects TRBV5-6 to TRBJ2-7, with a tentative D call TRBD2 (7 bases). Trimming pared 4 bases from V and 1 base from J, leaving 21 bases between. The length of the CDR3 is 17 residues. Germline V gene sequence: CDR1 SGHDT, CDR2 YYEEEE.

This chain connects TRBV4-2 to TRBJ2-7, with 9 bases identical to TRBD2. This CDR3 has 15 residues. Germline trimming cut 1 base from V and 5 bases from J; bases unmatched to any gene: 6. CDR1 and CDR2 from the germline V gene are LGHNA and YNFKEQ. CDR3 in amino acids: CASSQGTSERDEQYF. The CDR3 bases are TGTGCCAGCAGCCAAGGGACTAGCGAGAGGGACGAGCAGTACTTC.

V is TRBV19 and J is TRBJ1-1; D remains unclear. CDR1 and CDR2 (germline): LNHDA, SQIVND (reference sequence). V gave up 5 bases and J gave up 3 bases, with 4 bases separating them. This CDR3 region has 11 residues. The CDR3: CASSLDTEAFF. The CDR3 region has the DNA TGTGCCAGTAGTCTCGACACTGAAGCTTTCTTT.

A single count supports this clone. The chain links TRBV30 to TRBJ1-3; 7 bases fit TRBD1. The V segment lost 4 bases and the J segment 0 bases; nucleotides outside the gene matches: 6. The germline gives CDR1 GTSNPN, CDR2 SVGIG (reference sequence). This CDR3 has 15 amino acids. This chain's CDR3 is CAWNPDRASGNTIYF. The CDR3 DNA is TGTGCCTGGAATCCCGACAGGGCCTCTGGAAACACCATATATTTT. The full variable domain, in which reference TRBV30 and TRBJ1-3 provide the parts outside the CDR3, is SQTIHQWPATLVQPVGSPLSLECTVEGTSNPNLYWYRQAAGRGLQLLFYSVGIGQISSEVPQNLSASRPQDRQFILSSKKLLLSDSGFYLCAWNPDRASGNTIYFGEGSWLTVV.